This T cell receptor beta chain appears in the sequencing data of a study of cytomegalovirus exposure and HLA in healthy donors. Study-wide results and limits: With further analysis later on, most CMV-associated TCR beta chains appeared HLA-restricted. Information on immune exposure was restricted to one variable (CMV serostatus). Through in vitro validation, three CMV-associated chains were shown to be specific for CMV antigens.

Concerning this clone: Its specificity is unknown.

The study ran its PCR with 60 Vbeta and 13 Jbeta primers. As handled by the study authors: An analysis performed later counted about 80 million unique TCR beta chains (approximately 12 million of them shared). Here immunoSEQ multiplex PCR was the method, and the copy in TCRdb shows in-frame clones only, minus some. V and J calls and clone size come straight from that table; D and trimming were deduced from the DNA. This sample carries 100,000 to 150,000 clones, roughly a tenth of them seen once, and the ten largest clones take around 4.6%. This CDR3 has 14 residues. Germline V CDR1 and CDR2: SGHTA, FQGTGA. J gave up 7 bases and V 1 base, and 7 bases lay outside the gene matches.

This receptor was obtained from a woman between 18 and 29 years old in good health and CMV-seropositive. V is TRBV7-3 and J is TRBJ2-7; 7 bases are a match to TRBD2. Sequencing was carried out using PBMCs. The CDR3 coding sequence is TGTGCCAGCAGCTTAAGTTGGACTAGTGGGGAGCAGTACTTC. Translated, it gives CASSLSWTSGEQYF.